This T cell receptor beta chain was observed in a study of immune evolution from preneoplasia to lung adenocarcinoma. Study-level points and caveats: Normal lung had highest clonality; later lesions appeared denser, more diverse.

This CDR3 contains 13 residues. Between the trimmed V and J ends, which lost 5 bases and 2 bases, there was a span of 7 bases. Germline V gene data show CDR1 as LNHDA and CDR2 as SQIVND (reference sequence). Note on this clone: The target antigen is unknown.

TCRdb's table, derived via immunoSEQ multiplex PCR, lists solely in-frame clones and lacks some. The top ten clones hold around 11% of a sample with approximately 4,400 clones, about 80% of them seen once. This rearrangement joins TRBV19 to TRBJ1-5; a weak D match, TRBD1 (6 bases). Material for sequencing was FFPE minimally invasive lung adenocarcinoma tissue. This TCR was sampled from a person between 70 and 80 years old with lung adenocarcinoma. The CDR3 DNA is TGTGCCAGTAGTTGGACAGGCAATCAGCCCCAGCATTTT. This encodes CASSWTGNQPQHF.